At least ten counts were recorded for the clone carrying this TCR beta chain. Its antigen is unknown. The data were taken from a study of early T cells in non-severe SARS-CoV-2 infection. For the study at large: From unsorted whole blood, bulk RNA was sequenced, and the chains remained unpaired. Notes on the study in general: Private and CD4 specificities were missed by VDJdb matching, which favored anti-spike CD8 responses.

Separate cDNA molecules each had unique molecular identifiers attached to them. TCRdb analysed the 5' RACE reads with MiXCR anew, one entry per CDR3 protein. This table holds tens of thousands of distinct CDR3 sequences, around 5.8% found once. The TCR comes from an adult who was a healthcare worker with PCR-confirmed SARS-CoV-2 infection or an uninfected control (not recorded which). The sample was whole blood.

In DNA form, the CDR3 reads TGCAGTAGCGGGGAGGCACGCGATGAGCAGTTCTTC. Encoded protein: CSSGEARDEQFF. This chain links TRBV20-1 with TRBJ2-1, with 7 nucleotides matching TRBD2. With V trimmed by 8 bases and J by 8 bases, 9 bases remained unmatched. The V gene's germline CDR1 is DFQATT and CDR2 SNEGSKA (reference sequence). CDR3 length equals 12 residues.